This TCR beta chain was profiled in a study of Graves' ophthalmopathy and Graves' hyperthyroidism. Study-level results: In blood, most expanded thyroid clonotypes above 0.001 frequency were also detected. Sensitivity of around 85% and specificity of roughly 80% were achieved when a 13-signature model separated ophthalmopathy from stable hyperthyroidism.

New diagnoses, under 2 months' duration, and ages 18 to 65 characterized the hyperthyroidism patients. A word on this clonotype: As yet, its antigen is unknown.

The TCR beta CDR3 regions underwent amplification from RNA transcripts. The first-round RT-PCR employed HTBI primers together with the Qiagen OneStep RT-PCR kit. A multiplex PCR was then performed as the second round. One entry per CDR3 protein, called by TCRdb with MiXCR from the multiplex PCR reads. The table has roughly 420,000 distinct CDR3 sequences, around 21% seen once. The material sequenced was peripheral blood. The source is a woman aged 18-29 years with stable Graves' hyperthyroidism.

This CDR3 is CASSQKQGASEAFF. CDR3 DNA: TGCGCCAGCAGCCAAAAACAGGGGGCTTCTGAAGCTTTCTTT. This sequence joins TRBV4-3 and TRBJ1-1; 9 bases map to TRBD1. The J segment lost 6 bases and the V segment lost 2 bases, leaving 4 bases of the junction unmatched. CDR1 and CDR2 from the germline V gene are LGHNA and YSLEER. The CDR3 sequence is 14 residues long.